These 24 T cell receptor beta chains originate from one sample sequenced in a study of shared clonotypes between healthy human individuals. Sequencing used immunoSEQ multiplex PCR; TCRdb keeps in-frame clones, though not all of them. Altogether 1.5 million to 1.9 million clones are present, 95% to 99% being singletons, with the ten largest covering about 0.45%. Sequenced input: naive CD4+ T cells sorted from blood. Subset: CD45RA+ positively selected. Receptor source: a young man in good health.

The chain links TRBV27 to TRBJ2-7; unclear D gene. Per the germline V gene, CDR1 is MNHEY and CDR2 is SMNVEV (reference sequence). V gave up 5 bases and J gave up 3 bases, with 17 bases separating them. The CDR3 contains 15 residues. CDR3 nucleotides: TGTGCCAGCAGTCCCAACACGGCCAGGTACTACGAGCAGTACTTC. Translation: CASSPNTARYYEQYF.

The rearrangement joins TRBV19 to TRBJ2-1, with TRBD2 matching 10 bases. Germline V gene lookup returns CDR1 LNHDA and CDR2 SQIVND (reference sequence). This CDR3 spans 17 amino acids. Germline trimming cut 3 bases from V and 7 bases from J; bases unmatched to any gene: 12. CDR3 region: CASSILRAGGRLNEQFF. The CDR3 DNA is TGTGCCAGTAGTATCCTTCGAGCGGGAGGGCGTTTAAATGAGCAGTTCTTC.

This clone has a single count. This chain links TRBV5-6 with TRBJ2-1; D possibly corresponds to TRBD1 (5 bases). V lost 4 bases, J lost 1 base, and 12 bases lay in between. CDR3 size: 15 residues. CDR1 SGHDT and CDR2 YYEEEE come from the germline V gene. The CDR3 nucleotides are TGTGCCAGCAGCAGGGGATTGGGGTCCTACAATGAGCAGTTCTTC. Its translation: CASSRGLGSYNEQFF.

CDR3 protein: CASSPAGAVTGELFF. CDR3 bases: TGTGCCAGCTCCCCGGCAGGGGCGGTCACCGGGGAGCTGTTTTTT. V and J are TRBV28 and TRBJ2-2, with TRBD1 as a possible D gene (6 bases). V lost 8 bases and J 4 bases, leaving 17 bases between the germline ends. The CDR3 length is 15 residues. In germline, CDR1 is MDHEN, CDR2 SYDVKM.

This chain connects TRBV5-5 to TRBJ1-5, with TRBD1 matching over 7 bases. With 4 bases clipped from V and 4 bases from J, the junction kept 8 bases outside the gene matches. The CDR3 has 15 amino acids. Per germline, CDR1 SGHKS and CDR2 YYEKEE (reference sequence). The CDR3 sequence: CASSLWGGQNQPQHF. The DNA of the CDR3 is TGTGCCAGCAGCCTGTGGGGGGGACAGAATCAGCCCCAGCATTTT.

The gene calls are TRBV5-4 and TRBJ2-2; D might be TRBD1 or TRBD2, each matching 5 bases. Trimming pared 3 bases from V and 6 bases from J, leaving 18 bases between. Germline V gives CDR1 SGHNT, CDR2 YYREEE (reference sequence). The CDR3 contains 16 residues. CDR3: CASSSGPTSYPGELFF. The CDR3, as DNA: TGTGCCAGCAGCTCGGGACCAACGTCGTACCCCGGGGAGCTGTTTTTT.

The chain is built from TRBV11-2 and TRBJ2-1; TRBD2 aligns across 7 bases. Germline CDR1 SGHAT, CDR2 FQNNGV. CDR3 length: 16 residues. Trimming took 1 base from V and 2 from J; bases not matched to a gene: 5. The CDR3 spells CASSLASGTTYNEQFF. In nucleotides, the CDR3 is TGTGCCAGCAGCTTAGCGAGCGGGACTACCTACAATGAGCAGTTCTTC.

CDR3 bases: TGTGCCAGCAGTCCACTCGACAGGGCTAATGAAAAACTGTTTTTT. The encoded protein is CASSPLDRANEKLFF. This chain joins TRBV27 and TRBJ1-4, with 7 positions matching TRBD1. The CDR3 covers 15 residues. J lost 3 bases, V lost 5 bases, and 6 bases had no gene match. Germline V gives CDR1 MNHEY, CDR2 SMNVEV (reference sequence).

V gene TRBV9 combines with J gene TRBJ2-1, with D uncertain. The CDR3 totals 14 residues. Trimming took off 0 bases at V and 10 bases at J, with 14 bases between the two ends. Germline CDR1 is SGDLS and CDR2 is YYNGEE. The CDR3 sequence: CASSVDGRTGEQFF. The CDR3 nucleotides read TGTGCCAGCAGCGTAGACGGTAGGACCGGGGAGCAGTTCTTC.

V is TRBV9 and J is TRBJ2-1; 7 bases are shared with TRBD1. The CDR3 covers 13 residues. The V gene's germline CDR1 is SGDLS and CDR2 YYNGEE. Trimming at V came to 0 bases and at J to 8 bases, leaving 2 bases not matched to a gene. Here the CDR3 reads CASSVVGGHEQFF. CDR3 DNA: TGTGCCAGCAGCGTAGTAGGGGGCCATGAGCAGTTCTTC.

V and J are TRBV6-1 and TRBJ2-7; D call uncertain. The CDR3 extends over 13 amino acids. Germline CDR1 reads MNHNS; CDR2 reads SASEGT. Trimming pared 2 bases from V and 7 bases from J, leaving 12 bases between. CDR3 loop: CASSELAASEQYF. CDR3 nucleotides: TGTGCCAGCAGTGAATTGGCAGCCTCAGAGCAGTACTTC.

The chain is built from TRBV5-8 and TRBJ2-1, with D possibly called TRBD1 or TRBD2 (5 bases each). V lost 0 bases to trimming and J lost 4 bases, with 8 bases between them. The CDR3 loop spans 14 amino acids. Germline values: CDR1 SGHTS, CDR2 YDEGEE. CDR3 loop: CASSLGDGYNEQFF. For the CDR3, the DNA is TGTGCCAGCAGCTTGGGGGACGGATACAATGAGCAGTTCTTC.

This chain uses TRBV7-2 with TRBJ2-5, with 12 positions matching TRBD2. The CDR3 has 16 amino acids. Germline CDR1 reads SGHTA; CDR2 reads FQGNSA. V trimming: 5 bases; J trimming: 4 bases; junction bases outside the gene matches: 8. Written as DNA, the CDR3 is TGTGCCAGCAGCCTCCGACTAGCGGGAGCAAGAGAGACCCAGTACTTC. Amino acid sequence: CASSLRLAGARETQYF. Together with reference TRBV7-2 and TRBJ2-5, the CDR3 gives the full variable domain: GAGVSQSPSNKVTEKGKDVELRCDPISGHTALYWYRQSLGQGLEFLIYFQGNSAPDKSGLPSDRFSAERTGGSVSTLTIQRTQQEDSAVYLCASSLRLAGARETQYFGPGTRLLVL.

The CDR3: CASSKTTPGTGEKLFF. The CDR3 region has the DNA TGTGCCAGCAGCAAAACTACACCGGGGACAGGCGAAAAACTGTTTTTT. This chain connects TRBV5-4 to TRBJ1-4; 8 bases line up with TRBD1. The V segment lost 4 bases and the J segment 8 bases; nucleotides outside the gene matches: 13. This CDR3 comprises 16 residues. Germline values: CDR1 SGHNT, CDR2 YYREEE (reference sequence).

The chain joins TRBV18 to TRBJ1-2, with 8 bases fitting TRBD1. This CDR3 has 17 residues. V trimming: 2 bases; J trimming: 4 bases; junction bases outside the gene matches: 12. Germline CDR1 KGHSH, CDR2 LQKENI. The CDR3 reads CASSPSGPGGDGYGYTF. The CDR3 region has the DNA TGTGCCAGCTCACCATCCGGTCCAGGGGGCGACGGCTATGGCTACACCTTC.

The chain recombines TRBV6-1 with TRBJ2-2; possibly TRBD1 or TRBD2 for D (5 bases each). Germline V gene data show CDR1 as MNHNS and CDR2 as SASEGT. Trimming pared 6 bases from V and 2 bases from J, leaving 10 bases between. CDR3 length: 14 amino acids. The CDR3 DNA reads TGTGCCAGCAGCCTGGGACCCAACACCGGGGAGCTGTTTTTT. Translated: CASSLGPNTGELFF.

This clone appeared a single time. This chain links TRBV5-1 with TRBJ1-4, with 7 bases fitting TRBD1. The germline gives CDR1 SGHRS, CDR2 YFSETQ. Germline trimming cut 3 bases from V and 8 bases from J; bases unmatched to any gene: 10. The CDR3 runs to 15 residues. In DNA, the CDR3 is TGCGCCAGCAGCTCGCAGGGGGGTTCCGAGGAAAAACTGTTTTTT. Its protein product is CASSSQGGSEEKLFF.

The gene calls are TRBV7-6 and TRBJ1-5; D remains ambiguous. Germline V gene sequence: CDR1 SGHVS, CDR2 FNYEAQ. With 3 bases removed from V and 8 bases from J, the gap between germline ends came to 14 bases. CDR3 length: 14 amino acids. CDR3 bases: TGTGCCAGCAGCTTTCGGACGGGTAGCGAGCCCCAGCATTTT. Its translation is CASSFRTGSEPQHF.

Turning to this clone: Different DNA sequences within this sample yield the same CDR3. The chain uses TRBV9 and TRBJ2-7, with D unresolved. The V and J ends lost 0 bases and 1 base respectively, with 8 bases between them. Germline CDR1 is SGDLS and CDR2 is YYNGEE. There are 14 residues in the CDR3. Here the CDR3 reads CASSVAHGSYEQYF. The CDR3 nucleotides are TGTGCCAGCAGCGTAGCCCACGGATCCTACGAGCAGTACTTC.

As to this clone: The identical CDR3 is also encoded by other nucleotide sequences in the sample. The rearrangement joins TRBV18 to TRBJ2-2; D is possibly TRBD2 (5 bases). The germline V gene encodes CDR1 KGHSH and CDR2 LQKENI. This CDR3 spans 15 amino acids. Trimming cost V 2 bases and J 5 bases, with 12 bases left between them. The CDR3 reads CASSPGLAGTGELFF. CDR3 nucleotides: TGTGCCAGCTCACCAGGGCTAGCCGGGACCGGGGAGCTGTTTTTT.

Comments on this clone: Other nucleotide sequences in the sample specify the same CDR3. The chain couples TRBV5-1 to TRBJ2-1; 10 bases are a match to TRBD1. This CDR3 spans 16 amino acids. Germline V gene data show CDR1 as SGHRS and CDR2 as YFSETQ. V lost 3 bases, J lost 2 bases, and 5 bases stayed unmatched. The CDR3 DNA sequence: TGCGCCAGCAGCTCTTCCGGGACAGGGGCCTACAATGAGCAGTTCTTC. This encodes CASSSSGTGAYNEQFF. The full variable domain, completed using reference TRBV5-1 and TRBJ2-1, is KAGVTQTPRYLIKTRGQQVTLSCSPISGHRSVSWYQQTPGQGLQFLFEYFSETQRNKGNFPGRFSGRQFSNSRSEMNVSTLELGDSALYLCASSSSGTGAYNEQFFGPGTRLTVL.

The J gene is TRBJ1-1, the V gene TRBV9; 8 bases are shared with TRBD1. The CDR3 has 13 residues. J lost 7 bases, V lost 3 bases, and 5 bases had no gene match. Germline V lookup: CDR1 SGDLS, CDR2 YYNGEE. The CDR3 region is CASSAAGTGEAFF. CDR3 coding DNA: TGTGCCAGCAGCGCAGCCGGGACAGGTGAAGCTTTCTTT.

This clone was found once. J is TRBJ2-7 and V is TRBV28, with 11 positions matching TRBD2. CDR3 length: 15 residues. V shed 5 bases, J shed 3 bases, and the junction held 6 bases outside the gene matches. Germline V gene data show CDR1 as MDHEN and CDR2 as SYDVKM. CDR3 protein: CASSPGTSGHYEQYF. Written as DNA, the CDR3 is TGTGCCAGCAGTCCCGGGACTAGCGGCCACTACGAGCAGTACTTC.

A note on this clone: Other nucleotide sequences from this sample produce the same CDR3. The chain joins TRBV9 to TRBJ2-1, with D maybe TRBD2 (5 bases). This CDR3 has 15 amino acids. Trimming cost V 5 bases and J 0 bases, with 12 bases left between them. In germline, CDR1 is SGDLS, CDR2 YYNGEE. CDR3 sequence (DNA): TGTGCCAGCAGTGCAGCGGTGAGCTCCTACAATGAGCAGTTCTTC. This encodes CASSAAVSSYNEQFF.